This T cell receptor (beta chain) was identified during a study of OX40 agonist ivuxolimab in advanced cancers. Study summary: Dosing consisted of intravenous ivuxolimab at 0.01 to 10 mg/kg every 2 weeks.

As concerns this clone: Its antigen remains unknown.

The germline V and J ends were trimmed by 5 bases and 3 bases, with 16 bases remaining between them. In germline, CDR1 is MDHEN, CDR2 SYDVKM. The CDR3 length is 15 residues. General study findings and limits: Clonal expansion was seen in CD4+ and CD8+ blood T cells by week 6 at 0.1 to 3.0 mg/kg.

Profiling relied on immunoSEQ multiplex PCR, and the TCRdb table lists in-frame clones only, not all of them. The sample gives 35,000 to 45,000 clones, around 86% of which show up once; 2.4% is in the top ten. Drawing of blood for sampling happened at baseline, at cycle 4 day 1, and at cycle 7 day 1. The chain combines TRBV28 with TRBJ1-1, with D perhaps matching TRBD1 (5 bases). The receptor was isolated from an adult with an advanced solid tumor such as melanoma, head and neck, liver or kidney cancer. Sequencing used CD4+ or CD8+ T cells sorted from blood, obtained in a trial of the OX40 agonist ivuxolimab. In nucleotides, the CDR3 is TGTGCCAGCAGTCGATTCAGGGACTGGGACACTGAAGCTTTCTTT. As protein: CASSRFRDWDTEAFF.